This TCR beta chain was sequenced during a study of siplizumab effects on memory and regulatory T cells. General study results and limits: Whether the proliferating Tregs (from siplizumab cultures) were suppressive was not confirmed.

The method was immunoSEQ multiplex PCR; TCRdb's version includes in-frame clones alone and lacks a portion of them. This table holds fewer than 60,000 clones, roughly 92% found once. Concerning this clone itself: What it binds is unknown.

The TCR comes from a human donor in good health. The specimen sequenced was CD8+ T cells sorted from blood.

In DNA, the CDR3 is TGCAGCGCAGCGAGGGCAGGGAGTGAAGCTTTCTTT. Translating it yields CSAARAGSEAFF. The genes are TRBV29-1 and TRBJ1-1; D is possibly TRBD1 (5 bases). CDR1 is SQVTM, CDR2 ANQGSEA, per germline. The CDR3 consists of 12 residues. The germline V and J ends were trimmed by 7 bases and 7 bases, with 16 bases remaining between them.